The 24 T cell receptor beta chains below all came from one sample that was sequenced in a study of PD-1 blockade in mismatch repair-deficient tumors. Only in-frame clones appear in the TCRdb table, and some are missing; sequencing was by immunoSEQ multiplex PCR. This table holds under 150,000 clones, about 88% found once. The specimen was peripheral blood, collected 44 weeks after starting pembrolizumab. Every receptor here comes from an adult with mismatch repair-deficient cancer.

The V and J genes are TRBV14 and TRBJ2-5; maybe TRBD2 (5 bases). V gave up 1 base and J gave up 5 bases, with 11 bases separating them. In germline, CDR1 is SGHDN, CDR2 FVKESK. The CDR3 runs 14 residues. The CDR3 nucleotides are TGTGCCAGCAGCCAAGCCGAGGGCCGCGAGACCCAGTACTTC. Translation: CASSQAEGRETQYF.

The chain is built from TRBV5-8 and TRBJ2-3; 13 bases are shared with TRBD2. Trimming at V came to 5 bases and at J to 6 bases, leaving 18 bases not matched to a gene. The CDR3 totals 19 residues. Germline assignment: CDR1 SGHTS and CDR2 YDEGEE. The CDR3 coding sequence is TGTGCCAGCAGGTGGGGCGGGGGCATACTAGCGGGAGGGCAGGATACGCAGTATTTT. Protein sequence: CASRWGGGILAGGQDTQYF.

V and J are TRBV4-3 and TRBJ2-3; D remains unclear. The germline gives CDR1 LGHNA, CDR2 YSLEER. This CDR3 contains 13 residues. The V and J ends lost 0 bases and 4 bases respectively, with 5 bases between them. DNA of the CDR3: TGCGCCAGCAGCCAAGATTTCGCAGATACGCAGTATTTT. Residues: CASSQDFADTQYF.

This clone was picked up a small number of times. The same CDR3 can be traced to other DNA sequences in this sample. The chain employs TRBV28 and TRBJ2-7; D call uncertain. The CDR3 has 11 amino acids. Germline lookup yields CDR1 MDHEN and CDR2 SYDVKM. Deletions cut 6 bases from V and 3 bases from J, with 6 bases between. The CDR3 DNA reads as TGTGCCAGCAGCCTCCGCTACGAGCAGTACTTC. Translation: CASSLRYEQYF. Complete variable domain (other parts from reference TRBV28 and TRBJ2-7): DVKVTQSSRYLVKRTGEKVFLECVQDMDHENMFWYRQDPGLGLRLIYFSYDVKMKEKGDIPEGYSVSREKKERFSLILESASTNQTSMYLCASSLRYEQYFGPGTRLTVT.

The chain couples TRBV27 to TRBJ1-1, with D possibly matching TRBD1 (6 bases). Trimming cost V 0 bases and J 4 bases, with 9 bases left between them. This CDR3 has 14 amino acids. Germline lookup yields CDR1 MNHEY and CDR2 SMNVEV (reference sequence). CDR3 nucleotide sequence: TGTGCCAGCAGTTTATCTCAGGGGCGCACTGAAGCTTTCTTT. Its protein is CASSLSQGRTEAFF.

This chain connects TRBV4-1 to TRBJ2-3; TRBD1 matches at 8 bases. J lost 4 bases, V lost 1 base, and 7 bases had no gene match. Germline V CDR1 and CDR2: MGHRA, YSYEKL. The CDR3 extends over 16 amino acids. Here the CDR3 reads CASSQGQGAFSDTQYF. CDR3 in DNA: TGCGCCAGCAGCCAAGGTCAGGGGGCGTTCTCAGATACGCAGTATTTT.

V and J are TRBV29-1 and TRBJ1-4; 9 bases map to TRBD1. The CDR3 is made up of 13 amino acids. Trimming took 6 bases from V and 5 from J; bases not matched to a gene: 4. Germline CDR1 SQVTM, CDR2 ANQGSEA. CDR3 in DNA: TGCAGCGTGCCCGGGACAGGGAATGAAAAACTGTTTTTT. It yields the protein CSVPGTGNEKLFF.

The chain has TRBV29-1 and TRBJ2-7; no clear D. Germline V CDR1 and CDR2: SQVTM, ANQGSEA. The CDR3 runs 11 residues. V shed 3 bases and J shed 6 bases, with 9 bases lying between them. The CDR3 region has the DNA TGCAGCGTTGAGGCCTCGGGCGAGCAGTACTTC. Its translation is CSVEASGEQYF.

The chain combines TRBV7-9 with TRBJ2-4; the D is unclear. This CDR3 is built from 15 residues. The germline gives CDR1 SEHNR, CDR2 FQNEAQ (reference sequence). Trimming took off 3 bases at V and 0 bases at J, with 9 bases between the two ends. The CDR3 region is CASSFELTAKNIQYF. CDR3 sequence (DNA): TGTGCCAGCAGCTTTGAGTTGACAGCCAAAAACATTCAGTACTTC.

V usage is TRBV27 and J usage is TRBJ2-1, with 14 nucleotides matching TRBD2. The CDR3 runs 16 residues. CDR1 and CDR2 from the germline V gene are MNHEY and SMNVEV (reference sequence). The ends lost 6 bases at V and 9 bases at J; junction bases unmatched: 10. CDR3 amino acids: CASSRGTSGRIVEQFF. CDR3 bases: TGTGCCAGCAGCCGAGGGACTAGCGGGAGAATCGTTGAGCAGTTCTTC.

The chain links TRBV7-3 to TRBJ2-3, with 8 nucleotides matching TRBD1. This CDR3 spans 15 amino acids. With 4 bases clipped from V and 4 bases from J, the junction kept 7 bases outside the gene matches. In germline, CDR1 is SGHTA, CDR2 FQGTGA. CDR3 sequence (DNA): TGTGCCAGCAGCTACACGGGACAGGATGCAGATACGCAGTATTTT. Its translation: CASSYTGQDADTQYF.

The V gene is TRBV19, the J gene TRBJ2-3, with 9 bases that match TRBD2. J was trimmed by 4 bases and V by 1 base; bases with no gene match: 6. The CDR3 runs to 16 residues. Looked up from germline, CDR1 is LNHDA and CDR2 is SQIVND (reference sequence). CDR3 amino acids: CASSIGNSGSADTQYF. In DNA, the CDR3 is TGTGCCAGTAGTATAGGAAATAGCGGGAGCGCAGATACGCAGTATTTT.

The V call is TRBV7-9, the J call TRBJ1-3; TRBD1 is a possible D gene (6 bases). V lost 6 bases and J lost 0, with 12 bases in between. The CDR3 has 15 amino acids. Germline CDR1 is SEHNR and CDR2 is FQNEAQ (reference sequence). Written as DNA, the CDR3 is TGTGCCAGCAGAGGACAGACGAGCTCTGGAAACACCATATATTTT. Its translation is CASRGQTSSGNTIYF. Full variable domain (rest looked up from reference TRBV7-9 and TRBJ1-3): DTGVSQNPRHKITKRGQNVTFRCDPISEHNRLYWYRQTLGQGPEFLTYFQNEAQLEKSRLLSDRFSAERPKGSFSTLEIQRTEQGDSAMYLCASRGQTSSGNTIYFGEGSWLTVV.

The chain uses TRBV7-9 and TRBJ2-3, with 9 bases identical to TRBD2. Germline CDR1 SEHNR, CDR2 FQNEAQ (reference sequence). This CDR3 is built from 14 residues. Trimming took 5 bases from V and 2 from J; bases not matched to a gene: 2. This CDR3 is CASSEGLATDTQYF. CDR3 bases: TGTGCCAGCAGCGAGGGACTAGCCACAGATACGCAGTATTTT.

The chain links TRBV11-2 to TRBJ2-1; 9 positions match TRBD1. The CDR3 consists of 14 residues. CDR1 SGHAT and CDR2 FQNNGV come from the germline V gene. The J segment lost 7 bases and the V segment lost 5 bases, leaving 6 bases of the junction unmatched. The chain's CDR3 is CASSPGTGFNEQFF. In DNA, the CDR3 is TGTGCCAGCAGCCCCGGGACAGGGTTTAATGAGCAGTTCTTC.

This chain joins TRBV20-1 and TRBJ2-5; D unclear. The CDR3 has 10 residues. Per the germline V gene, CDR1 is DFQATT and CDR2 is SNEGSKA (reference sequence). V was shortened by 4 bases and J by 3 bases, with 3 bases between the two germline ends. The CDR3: CSAIEETQYF. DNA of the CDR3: TGCAGTGCTATAGAAGAGACCCAGTACTTC.

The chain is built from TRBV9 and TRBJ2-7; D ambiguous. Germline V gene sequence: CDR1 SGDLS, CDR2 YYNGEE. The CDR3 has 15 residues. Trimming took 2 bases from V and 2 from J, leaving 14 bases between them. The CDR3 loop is CASSVPNPDPYEQYF. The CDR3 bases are TGTGCCAGCAGCGTCCCCAATCCGGACCCCTACGAGCAGTACTTC.

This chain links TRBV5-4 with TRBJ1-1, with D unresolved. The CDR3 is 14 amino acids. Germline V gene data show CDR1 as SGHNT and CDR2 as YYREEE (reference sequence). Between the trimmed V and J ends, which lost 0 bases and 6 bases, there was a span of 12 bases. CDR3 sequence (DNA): TGTGCCAGCAGCTTGGCCCCAGGTGGCCCTGAAGCTTTCTTT. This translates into CASSLAPGGPEAFF.

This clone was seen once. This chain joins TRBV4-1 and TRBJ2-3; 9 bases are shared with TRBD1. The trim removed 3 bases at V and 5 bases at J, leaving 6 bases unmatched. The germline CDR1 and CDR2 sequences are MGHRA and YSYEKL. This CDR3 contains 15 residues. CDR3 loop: CASSQGGQGKDTQYF. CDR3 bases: TGCGCCAGCAGCCAGGGGGGACAGGGTAAAGATACGCAGTATTTT.

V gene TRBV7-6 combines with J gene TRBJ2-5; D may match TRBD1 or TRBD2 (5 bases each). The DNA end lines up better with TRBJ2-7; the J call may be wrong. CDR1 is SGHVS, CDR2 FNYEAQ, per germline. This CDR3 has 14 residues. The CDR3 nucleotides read TGTGCCAGCAGCCCCGGGACGGCCGCCTACGAGCAGTACTTC. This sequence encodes CASSPGTAAYEQYF.

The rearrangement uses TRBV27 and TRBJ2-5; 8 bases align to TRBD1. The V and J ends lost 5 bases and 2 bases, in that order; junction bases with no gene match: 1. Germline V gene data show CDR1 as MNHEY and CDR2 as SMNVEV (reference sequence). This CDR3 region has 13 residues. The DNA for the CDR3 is TGTGCCAGCAGTCGGGACAGGCAAGAGACCCAGTACTTC. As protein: CASSRDRQETQYF.

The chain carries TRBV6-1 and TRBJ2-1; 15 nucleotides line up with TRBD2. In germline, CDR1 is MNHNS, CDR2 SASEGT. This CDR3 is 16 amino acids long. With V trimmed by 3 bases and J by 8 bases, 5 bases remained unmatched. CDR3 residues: CASSEGLAGGADEQFF. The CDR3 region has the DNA TGTGCCAGCAGTGAGGGACTAGCGGGAGGTGCCGATGAGCAGTTCTTC.

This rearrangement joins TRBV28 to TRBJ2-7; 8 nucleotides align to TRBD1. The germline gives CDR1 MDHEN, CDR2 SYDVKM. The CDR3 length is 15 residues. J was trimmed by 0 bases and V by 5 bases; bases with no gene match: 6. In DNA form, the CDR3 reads TGTGCCAGCAGTCAGGACAGGGAAGACTCCTACGAGCAGTACTTC. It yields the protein CASSQDREDSYEQYF.

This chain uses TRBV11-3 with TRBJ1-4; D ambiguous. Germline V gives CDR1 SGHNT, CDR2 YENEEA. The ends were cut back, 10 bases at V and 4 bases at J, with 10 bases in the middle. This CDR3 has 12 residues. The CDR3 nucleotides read TGTGCCACTGGGCCGTATAATGAAAAACTGTTTTTT. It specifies CATGPYNEKLFF.